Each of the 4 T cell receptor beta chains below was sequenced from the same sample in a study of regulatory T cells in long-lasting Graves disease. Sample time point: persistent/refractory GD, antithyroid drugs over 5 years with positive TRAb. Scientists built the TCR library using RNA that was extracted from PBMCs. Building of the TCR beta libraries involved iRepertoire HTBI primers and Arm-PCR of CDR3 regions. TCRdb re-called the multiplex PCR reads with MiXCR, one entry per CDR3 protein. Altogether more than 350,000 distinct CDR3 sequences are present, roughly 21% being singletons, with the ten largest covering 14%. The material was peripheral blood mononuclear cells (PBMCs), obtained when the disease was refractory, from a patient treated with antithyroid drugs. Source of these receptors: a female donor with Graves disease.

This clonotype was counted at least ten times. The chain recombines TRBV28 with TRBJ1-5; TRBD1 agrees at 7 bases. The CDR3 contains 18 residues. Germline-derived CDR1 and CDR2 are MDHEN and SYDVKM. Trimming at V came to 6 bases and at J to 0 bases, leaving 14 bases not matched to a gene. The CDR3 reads CASSKLRQGGNSNQPQHF. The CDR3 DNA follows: TGTGCCAGCAGCAAACTACGACAGGGAGGGAATAGCAATCAGCCCCAGCATTTT.

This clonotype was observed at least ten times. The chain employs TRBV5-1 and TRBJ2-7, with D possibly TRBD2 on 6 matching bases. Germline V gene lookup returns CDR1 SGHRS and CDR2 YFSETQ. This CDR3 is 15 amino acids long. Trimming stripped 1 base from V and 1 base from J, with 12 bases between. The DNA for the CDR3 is TGCGCCAGCAGCTTGACGGGAGTAGGTTCCTACGAGCAGTACTTC. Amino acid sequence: CASSLTGVGSYEQYF.

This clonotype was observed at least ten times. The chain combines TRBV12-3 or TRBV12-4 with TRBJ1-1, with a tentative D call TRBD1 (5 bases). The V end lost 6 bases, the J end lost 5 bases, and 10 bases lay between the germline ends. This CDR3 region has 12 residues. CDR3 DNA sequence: TGTGCCAGCAGGAGAAGGGGTACTGAAGCTTTCTTT. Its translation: CASRRRGTEAFF.

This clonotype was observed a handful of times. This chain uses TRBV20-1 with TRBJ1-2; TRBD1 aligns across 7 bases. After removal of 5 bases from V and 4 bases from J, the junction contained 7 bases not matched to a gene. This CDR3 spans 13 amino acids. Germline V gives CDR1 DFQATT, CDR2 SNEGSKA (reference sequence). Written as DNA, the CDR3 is TGCAGTGCTCCCAACCGGGACAGCTATGGCTACACCTTC. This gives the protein CSAPNRDSYGYTF.